The clone carrying this T cell receptor (beta chain) has only one observation. Its antigen is undetermined. This specimen belongs to a study of T cell responses to AZD1222 COVID-19 vaccine. The table came from immunoSEQ multiplex PCR; TCRdb's copy has only in-frame clones and leaves some out. Here the sample spans about 120,000 clones, about 90% being singletons. After removal of 4 bases from V and 6 bases from J, the junction contained 14 bases not matched to a gene. CDR3 length: 18 amino acids. CDR1 and CDR2 from the germline V gene are MNHEY and SMNVEV (reference sequence). Study-level findings and limits: Clonal diversity may have been underestimated, and the donors were mostly white British, with more females than males. The peak T cell response came first, and repertoires were sampled only after it. At study baseline, merely five or six AZD1222 recipients were seropositive.

This chain links TRBV27 with TRBJ1-5, with 11 bases fitting TRBD1. The sample consisted of peripheral blood, taken on day 0 of AZD1222 vaccination. The source of this sequence is an adult in good health. The CDR3 loop reads CASSSEDRGRSITQPQHF. The CDR3 DNA follows: TGTGCCAGCAGTTCCGAGGACAGGGGGCGATCAATCACTCAGCCCCAGCATTTT.